This TCR beta chain was recorded in a study of OX40 agonist ivuxolimab in advanced cancers. To note about this clone: Antigen unknown.

Per germline, CDR1 PRHDT and CDR2 FYEKMQ (reference sequence). This CDR3 is built from 15 residues. Trimming removed 5 bases from V and 2 bases from J; junction bases left unmatched: 4. Study-wide results and limits: A proportion of nonresponders additionally exhibited low normalized T-cell clonal expansion. Clonal expansion was seen in CD4+ and CD8+ blood T cells by week 6 at 0.1 to 3.0 mg/kg. Researchers report that CD8+ T cells had, on average, more expanded clones than CD4+. Which antigen the expanded peripheral T cells recognized is unknown.

Clones were read by immunoSEQ multiplex PCR, and TCRdb kept only the in-frame ones, dropping some. The repertoire holds 45,000 to 75,000 clones, with 70% to 85% as singletons. The J gene is TRBJ2-3, the V gene TRBV13; 10 bases map to TRBD1. Here the sequenced sample was CD4+ or CD8+ T cells sorted from blood, taken in a trial of the OX40 agonist ivuxolimab. This TCR was recovered from an adult with an advanced solid tumor such as melanoma, head and neck, liver or kidney cancer. CDR3 DNA sequence: TGTGCCAGCAGCACGGGACAGGGGCTCACAGATACGCAGTATTTT. Amino acids: CASSTGQGLTDTQYF.